Listed below are T cell receptor beta chains from one sample, sequenced in a study of T-cell memory formation after mild COVID-19. TCRdb re-derived calls from the 5' RACE reads in MiXCR, one entry per CDR3 protein. The sample yields fewer than 350,000 distinct CDR3 sequences, roughly 15% seen once. Sequenced sample: PBMCs or a T cell subset sorted from them (not recorded which). The receptors originated from a man aged 18 to 29 who had mild COVID-19 (a few samples of this study predate the infection). Cell type and time point are not known. Both conserved end residues are part of each CDR3. The D gene is left open where the match is weak. Clone size is not always given. Where it is, it says once, few, many or a class for expanded clones.

- | - | TRBJ2-1 | TRBV4-1 | TGCGCCAGCAGCCAAGATACCCCAGAGCTATCCTACAATGAGCAGTTCTTC | CASSQDTPELSYNEQFF
TRBD2 | many | TRBJ2-4 | TRBV7-2 | TGTGCCAGCAGCTTAGGATTGGGACTAGCGGGGGTGACTCTAGCCAAAAACATTCAGTACTTC | CASSLGLGLAGVTLAKNIQYF
TRBD1 | - | TRBJ1-2 | TRBV12-3/TRBV12-4 | TGTGCCAGCAGGACGGGACAGCTAAGAGCCCCGAACTATGGCTACACCTTC | CASRTGQLRAPNYGYTF
- | many | TRBJ1-1 | TRBV28 | TGTGCCAGCAGTGCCTCGGGCCTCGGGGCGAGAGGGGCTTTCTTT | CASSASGLGARGAFF
- | - | TRBJ2-2 | TRBV6-5 | TGTGCCAGCAGTCCCTCGGTACCTCGCAGGGAGCTGTTTTTT | CASSPSVPRRELFF
- | - | TRBJ1-2 | TRBV28 | TGTGCCAGCAGCTCCCTAAGGGCGATCAACTATGGCTACACCTTC | CASSSLRAINYGYTF
TRBD1 | - | TRBJ1-2 | TRBV7-6 | TGTGCCAGCAGCTTAGCCCTGGCAGGGGGTGTCGGGGGCTACACCTTC | CASSLALAGGVGGYTF
- | few | TRBJ1-4 | TRBV5-1 | TGCGCCAGCAATTCCGGCAGTAATGAAAAACTGTTTTTT | CASNSGSNEKLFF
- | many | TRBJ2-1 | TRBV20-1 | TGCAGTGCTAGAGATCCCGCGGGGGCGGTCTACAATGAGCAGTTCTTC | CSARDPAGAVYNEQFF
TRBD1 | few | TRBJ1-1 | TRBV2 | TGTGCCAGCAGTAAACAGGGGGAGGCAAATGAAGCTTTCTTT | CASSKQGEANEAFF
- | few | TRBJ2-7 | TRBV6-5 | TGTGCCAGCAGTTACGGGGGTGGGCAGGGCCGCTACGAGCAGTACTTC | CASSYGGGQGRYEQYF
TRBD2 | few | TRBJ2-3 | TRBV25-1 | TGTGCCAGCAGCAATGCGGGGGGCAGGGATACGCAGTATTTT | CASSNAGGRDTQYF
- | few | TRBJ1-1 | TRBV29-1 | TGCAGCGTTGCCAGCGGGAGACGCCCTGAAGCTTTCTTT | CSVASGRRPEAFF
TRBD2 | few | TRBJ2-3 | TRBV4-1 | TGCGCCAGCAGCCAAGTTCATAGCGGGGCTGGCAGCACAGATACGCAGTATTTT | CASSQVHSGAGSTDTQYF
TRBD1 | - | TRBJ1-5 | TRBV6-5 | TGTGCCAGCAGTTCCCGTAAGACAGGGGGATCCAGATACGGCAATCAGCCCCAGCATTTT | CASSSRKTGGSRYGNQPQHF
TRBD1 | few | TRBJ2-7 | TRBV12-3/TRBV12-4 | TGTGCCAGCAGTGCACCGGGACAGGGTTCCTACGAGCAGTACTTC | CASSAPGQGSYEQYF
- | few | TRBJ2-5 | TRBV10-3 | TGTGCCATCAGTGAGTCTGACAGGAAAGAGACCCAGTACTTC | CAISESDRKETQYF
- | many | TRBJ2-3 | TRBV4-3 | TGCGCCAGCAGCCAAGTTGGGATGTCGGCAGATACGCAGTATTTT | CASSQVGMSADTQYF
TRBD2 | - | TRBJ2-3 | TRBV7-9 | TGTGCCAGCAGCACCGGGACTAGCAGTTATACGCAGTATTTT | CASSTGTSSYTQYF
TRBD1 | - | TRBJ2-7 | TRBV18 | TGTGCCAGCTCACCAGGGACAGACAGGTTCGAGCAGTACTTC | CASSPGTDRFEQYF
TRBD2 | - | TRBJ2-5 | TRBV7-2 | TGTGCCAGCAGTTCGCTAGCGGGGGGGTACAAAGAGACCCAGTACTTC | CASSSLAGGYKETQYF
- | - | TRBJ1-5 | TRBV29-1 | TGCAGCGTTGTTGTCTCCTGGGGGTCCCAGCATTTT | CSVVVSWGSQHF
- | - | TRBJ1-2 | TRBV29-1 | TGCAGCGTTGTGGAGGGGAGAGGGGGCTACACCTTC | CSVVEGRGGYTF
TRBD1 | few | TRBJ1-5 | TRBV9 | TGTGCCAGTAACACAGGGGGCCCAAATCAGCCCCAGCATTTT | CASNTGGPNQPQHF
- | - | TRBJ2-2 | TRBV5-6 | TGTGCCAGCAGCGGTGACATCGCCTGGAACACCGGGGAGCTGTTTTTT | CASSGDIAWNTGELFF
- | few | TRBJ1-1 | TRBV5-1 | TGCGCCAGCAGCTTACAAACAGTCGGCACTGAAGCTTTCTTT | CASSLQTVGTEAFF
TRBD1 | few | TRBJ1-6 | TRBV7-9 | TGTGCCAGCAGCGCAAGAACCGGGACAGTGAATTATTCACCCCTCCACTTT | CASSARTGTVNYSPLHF
TRBD1 | - | TRBJ2-5 | TRBV6-6 | TGTGCCAGTAGTTACGATTGGACAGGGGCGAGTTTGGAAAGGGAGGAAGAGACCCAGTACTTC | CASSYDWTGASLEREEETQYF
TRBD2 | - | TRBJ2-1 | TRBV18 | TGTGCCAGCTCACCGGCGGGAGCCTACAATGAGCAGTTCTTC | CASSPAGAYNEQFF
- | - | TRBJ2-7 | TRBV11-1 | TGTGCCAGCAGCTTAGAAAGGGCAACCTACGAGCAGTACTTC | CASSLERATYEQYF
- | - | TRBJ2-2 | TRBV10-3 | TGTGCCATCAGAGAAACAGGGTACACCGGGGAGCTGTTTTTT | CAIRETGYTGELFF
- | few | TRBJ2-1 | TRBV30 | TGTGCCTGGAGTGACTCAGGGCCCCGGGAATTCTTC | CAWSDSGPREFF
TRBD1 | - | TRBJ2-7 | TRBV6-5 | TGTGCCAGCAGTTATGGGACAGGGGGCGTCGACCAGTACTTC | CASSYGTGGVDQYF
- | - | TRBJ1-3 | TRBV30 | TGTGCCTGGAGTGTACTGACTCCAGGTTTATCGGGAAACACCATATATTTT | CAWSVLTPGLSGNTIYF
- | - | TRBJ2-1 | TRBV2 | TGTGCCAGCAGTGGCCGAGGGGGTGAGCAGTTCTTC | CASSGRGGEQFF
- | - | TRBJ1-2 | TRBV2 | TGTGCCAGCAGGGGGGACCGCTACTATGGCTACACCTTC | CASRGDRYYGYTF
TRBD1 | - | TRBJ1-6 | TRBV7-2 | TGTGCCAGCAGCATAGAGGGGGCTAAAAATAATTCACCCCTCCACTTT | CASSIEGAKNNSPLHF
TRBD1 | few | TRBJ2-1 | TRBV6-5 | TGTGCCAGCAGACAGGGGGTTTTCTCCTACAATGAGCAGTTCTTC | CASRQGVFSYNEQFF
- | - | TRBJ1-5 | TRBV6-5 | TGTGCCAGCAGTTACTCAAAAGCTTGGGATCAGCCCCAGCATTTT | CASSYSKAWDQPQHF
TRBD2 | few | TRBJ2-1 | TRBV12-3/TRBV12-4 | TGTGCCAGCAGCATCGCCGGACTAGCGAATGAGCAGTTCTTC | CASSIAGLANEQFF
- | - | TRBJ1-1 | TRBV12-3/TRBV12-4 | TGTGCCAGCAGTCATTACAGACACGTGAACACTGAAGCTTTCTTT | CASSHYRHVNTEAFF
TRBD2 | few | TRBJ2-7 | TRBV10-3 | TGTGCCATCAGTGAGTCTCGGTTTGGACTAGCGCAACTAGACTTC | CAISESRFGLAQLDF
- | - | TRBJ2-7 | TRBV6-1 | TGTGCCAGCACCCAGACAGGGCTCCGGAGGGGGTACGAGCAGTACTTC | CASTQTGLRRGYEQYF
- | - | TRBJ2-1 | TRBV7-9 | TGTGCCAGCAGCTTAGAGGGAAAGGCTGAGCAGTTCTTC | CASSLEGKAEQFF
TRBD1 | - | TRBJ1-1 | TRBV6-6 | TGTGCCAGCAGCTACCTGGCCGGGACAGGGGCTAAGAACACTGAAGCTTTCTTT | CASSYLAGTGAKNTEAFF
- | few | TRBJ2-3 | TRBV6-4 | TGTGCCAGCAGTGTAGAGGAATCAGATACGCAGTATTTT | CASSVEESDTQYF
TRBD1 | few | TRBJ2-4 | TRBV6-6 | TGTGCCAGCAGTTGGACAGGGCCCCAAGACATTCAGTACTTC | CASSWTGPQDIQYF
- | - | TRBJ2-7 | TRBV20-1 | TGCAGTGCTGCGGGACAGTTAAACGAGCAGTACTTC | CSAAGQLNEQYF
- | - | TRBJ1-1 | TRBV27 | TGTGCCAGCAGCTGGGACACCTCCGAGGCTCGGGCTTTCTTT | CASSWDTSEARAFF
TRBD1 | many | TRBJ1-2 | TRBV20-1 | TGCAGTGCTCCTGACAGGGGGATCTATGGCTACACCTTC | CSAPDRGIYGYTF
- | - | TRBJ2-3 | TRBV12-3/TRBV12-4 | TGTGCCAGCAGACCAAGGCGGCGGTCACCTAGCACAGATACGCAGTATTTT | CASRPRRRSPSTDTQYF
TRBD2 | - | TRBJ2-5 | TRBV4-2 | TGTGCCAGCAGCCAAGGCCTAGCGGGGCTGGGGGGGGAGACCCAGTACTTC | CASSQGLAGLGGETQYF
- | few | TRBJ2-5 | TRBV6-1 | TGTGCCAGCAGATGGCAAGAGACCCAGTACTTC | CASRWQETQYF